This paragraph reports one T cell receptor (beta chain). V was cut by 5 bases and J by 2 bases, with 10 bases left in between. The CDR3 has 14 amino acids. Germline V gene lookup returns CDR1 SGHTA and CDR2 FQGNSA. Authors' methods: Researchers report that nucleated cell counts were estimated from reference gene primer amplification. Clones were sequenced by immunoSEQ multiplex PCR, and TCRdb holds only the in-frame ones, with some missing. V, J and clone size derive from that table, while D and trimming were established from the DNA sequence. The sample shows about 250,000 clones, 70% to 85% of them seen only once. This sample is drawn from a study of blood T cell repertoires in COVID-19. About the study: COVID-19 samples collected from the United States, Italy and Spain covered acute and convalescent phases. PBMCs, B-cell-depleted T cells, or T cells were the source of the cDNA or gDNA that made up the material.

The chain links TRBV7-2 to TRBJ1-3; TRBD1 is a possible D gene (5 bases). Sequenced sample: peripheral blood. The clonotype was recovered from a man older than 75 with acute or convalescent COVID-19. The CDR3 loop is CASSVTGAGNTIYF. As DNA, the CDR3 is TGTGCCAGCAGCGTTACAGGAGCTGGAAACACCATATATTTT.